This T cell receptor beta chain was captured in a study of Ad26.COV2.S vaccination and SARS-CoV-2 variants. Germline V gene sequence: CDR1 LGHNT, CDR2 FRNRAP. V lost 1 base, J lost 4 bases, and 5 bases stayed unmatched. This CDR3 is built from 15 residues. Libraries were prepared by immunoSEQ multiplex PCR; TCRdb keeps only in-frame clonotypes and omits some of them. In the table there are about 350,000 clones, just over 90% of which are singletons. Broader study findings: Spike-specific TCR breadth was greater after Ad26.COV2.S than placebo. Breadth and depth estimates from TCRs may understate total T cell responses. Once vaccination had occurred, spike-specific CD8+ and CD4+ T cell responses reportedly showed substantial breadth. Measurement of non-spike TCR breadth gave similar results in vaccine and placebo recipients.

Regarding this clone: Its antigen is undetermined.

V is TRBV12-5 and J is TRBJ2-3; 7 bases agree with TRBD1. This material consisted of peripheral blood, taken after recovery from COVID-19. The clonotype originates from a human donor who had recovered from COVID-19. The CDR3 reads CASGLGQGAADTQYF. CDR3 coding DNA: TGTGCTAGTGGTTTGGGACAGGGTGCGGCAGATACGCAGTATTTT.